This T cell receptor beta chain appears in the sequencing data of a study of spatial heterogeneity in lung cancer. Whole-study results and caveats: Mutation counts in tumors were tracked by counts of expanded intratumoral alpha and beta TCRs.

Comment on this clonotype: Its cognate antigen is unknown.

The time point: sample taken at primary tumor resection. Samples were donated by 72 untreated early-stage non-small cell lung cancer patients. TCRdb itself ran the 5' RACE reads through MiXCR, one entry per CDR3 protein. Of 1,300 to 1,500 distinct CDR3 sequences detected, 13% appear once; the ten largest clones hold around 18%. CDR1 and CDR2 (germline): MNHNS, SASEGT. There are 16 residues in the CDR3. J was trimmed by 9 bases and V by 6 bases; bases with no gene match: 11. This sequence originates from a female donor with early-stage non-small cell lung cancer. The gene calls are TRBV6-1 and TRBJ2-3, with 14 positions matching TRBD2. The starting material was lung tumor tissue, obtained at surgery. Written as DNA, the CDR3 is TGTGCCAGCAGCCGAGGGACTAGCGGGGGCCGAGCCACGCAGTATTTT. Amino acid sequence: CASSRGTSGGRATQYF.